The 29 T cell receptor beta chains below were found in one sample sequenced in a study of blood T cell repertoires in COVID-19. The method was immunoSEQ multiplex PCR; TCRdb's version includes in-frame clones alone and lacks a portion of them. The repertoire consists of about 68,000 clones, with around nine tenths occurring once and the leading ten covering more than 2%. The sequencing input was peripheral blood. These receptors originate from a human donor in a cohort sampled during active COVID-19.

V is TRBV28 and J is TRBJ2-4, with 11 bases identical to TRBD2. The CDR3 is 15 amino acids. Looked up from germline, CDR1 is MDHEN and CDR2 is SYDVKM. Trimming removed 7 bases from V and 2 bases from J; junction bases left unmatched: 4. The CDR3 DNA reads TGTGCCAGCACCTTAGCGGGAGGGACCAAAAACATTCAGTACTTC. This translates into CASTLAGGTKNIQYF.

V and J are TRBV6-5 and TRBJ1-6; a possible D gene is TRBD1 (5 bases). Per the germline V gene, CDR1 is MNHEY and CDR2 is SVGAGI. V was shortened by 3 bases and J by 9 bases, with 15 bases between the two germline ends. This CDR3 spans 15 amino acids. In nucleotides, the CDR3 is TGTGCCAGCAGTTATTCGGGGGTTAAGGGTTCACCCCTCCACTTT. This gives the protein CASSYSGVKGSPLHF.

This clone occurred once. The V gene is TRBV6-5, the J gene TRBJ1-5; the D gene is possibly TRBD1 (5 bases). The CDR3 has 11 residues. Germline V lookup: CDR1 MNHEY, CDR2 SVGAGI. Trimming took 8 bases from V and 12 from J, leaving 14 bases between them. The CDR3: CASRSWGHQHF. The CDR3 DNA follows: TGTGCCAGCCGGTCTTGGGGCCACCAGCATTTT.

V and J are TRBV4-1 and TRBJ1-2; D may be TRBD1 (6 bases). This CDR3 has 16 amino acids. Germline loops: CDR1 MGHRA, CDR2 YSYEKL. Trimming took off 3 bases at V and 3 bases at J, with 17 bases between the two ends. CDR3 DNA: TGCGCCAGCAGCCATAAGATACAGGGTGTCGACTATGGCTACACCTTC. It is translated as CASSHKIQGVDYGYTF.

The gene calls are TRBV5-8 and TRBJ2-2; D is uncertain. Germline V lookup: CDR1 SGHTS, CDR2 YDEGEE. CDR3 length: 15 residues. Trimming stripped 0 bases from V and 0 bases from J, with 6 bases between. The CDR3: CASSLVLTNTGELFF. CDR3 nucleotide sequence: TGTGCCAGCAGCTTGGTTTTAACGAACACCGGGGAGCTGTTTTTT.

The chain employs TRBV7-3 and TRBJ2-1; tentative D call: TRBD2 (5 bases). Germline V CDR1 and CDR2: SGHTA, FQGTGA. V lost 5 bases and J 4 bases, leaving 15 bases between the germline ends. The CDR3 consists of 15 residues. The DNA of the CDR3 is TGTGCCAGCAGCCAAAGCTTCGGAGGATACAATGAGCAGTTCTTC. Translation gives CASSQSFGGYNEQFF.

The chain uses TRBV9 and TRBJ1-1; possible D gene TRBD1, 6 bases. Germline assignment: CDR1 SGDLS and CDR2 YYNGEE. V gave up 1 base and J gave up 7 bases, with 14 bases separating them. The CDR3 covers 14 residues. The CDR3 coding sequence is TGTGCCAGCAGCGTACCCCAGGGGCCTTATGAAGCTTTCTTT. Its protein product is CASSVPQGPYEAFF.

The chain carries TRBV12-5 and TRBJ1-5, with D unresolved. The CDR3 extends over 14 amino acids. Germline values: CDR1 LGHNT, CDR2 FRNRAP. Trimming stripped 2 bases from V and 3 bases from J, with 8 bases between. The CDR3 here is CASGLTGTNQPQHF. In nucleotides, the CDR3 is TGTGCTAGTGGTTTGACGGGTACCAATCAGCCCCAGCATTTT.

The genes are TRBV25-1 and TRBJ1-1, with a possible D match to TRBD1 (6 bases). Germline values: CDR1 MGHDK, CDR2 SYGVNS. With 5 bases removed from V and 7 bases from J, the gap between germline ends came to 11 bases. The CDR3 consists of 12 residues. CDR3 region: CASSLTQGEAFF. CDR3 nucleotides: TGTGCCAGCAGTCTGACACAGGGTGAAGCTTTCTTT.

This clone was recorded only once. CDR3 nucleotide sequence: TGTGCCAGCAGCCGGGGACAGGGTGTCTACGAGCAGTACTTC. Protein: CASSRGQGVYEQYF. The rearrangement links TRBV6-5 to TRBJ2-7, with 9 positions matching TRBD1. The CDR3 is made up of 14 amino acids. The germline CDR1 and CDR2 sequences are MNHEY and SVGAGI. Trimming took 6 bases from V and 3 from J; bases not matched to a gene: 6.

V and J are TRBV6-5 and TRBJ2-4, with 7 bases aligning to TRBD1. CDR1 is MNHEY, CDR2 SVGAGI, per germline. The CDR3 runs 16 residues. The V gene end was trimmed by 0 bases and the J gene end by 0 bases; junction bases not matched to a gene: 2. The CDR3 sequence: CASSYSTGLAKNIQYF. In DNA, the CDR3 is TGTGCCAGCAGTTACTCGACAGGGCTAGCCAAAAACATTCAGTACTTC.

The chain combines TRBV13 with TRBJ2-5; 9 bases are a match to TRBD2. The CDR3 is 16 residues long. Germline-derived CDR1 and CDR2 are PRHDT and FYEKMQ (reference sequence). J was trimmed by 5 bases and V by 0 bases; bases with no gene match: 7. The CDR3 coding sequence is TGTGCCAGCAGCTTAGGGCTAGCGGGGTTCCATGAGACCCAGTACTTC. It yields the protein CASSLGLAGFHETQYF.

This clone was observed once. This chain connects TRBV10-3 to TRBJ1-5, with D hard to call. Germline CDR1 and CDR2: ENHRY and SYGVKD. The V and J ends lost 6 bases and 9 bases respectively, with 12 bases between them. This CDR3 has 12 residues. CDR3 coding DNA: TGTGCCATCAGGGCAGAAGAGGGGCCCCAGCATTTT. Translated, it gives CAIRAEEGPQHF.

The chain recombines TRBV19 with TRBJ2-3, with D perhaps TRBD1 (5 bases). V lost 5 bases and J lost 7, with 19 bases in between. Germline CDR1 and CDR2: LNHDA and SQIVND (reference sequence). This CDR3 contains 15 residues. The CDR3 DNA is TGTGCCAGTAGTTTTCTCCTAGGGGCACAAAATACGCAGTATTTT. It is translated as CASSFLLGAQNTQYF.

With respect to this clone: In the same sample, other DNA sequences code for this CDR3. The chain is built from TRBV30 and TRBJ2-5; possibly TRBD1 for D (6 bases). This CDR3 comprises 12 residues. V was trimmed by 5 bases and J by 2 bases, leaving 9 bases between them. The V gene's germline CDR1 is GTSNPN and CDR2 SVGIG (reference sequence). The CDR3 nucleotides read TGTGCCTGGTCCGGACAGCAAGAGACCCAGTACTTC. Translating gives CAWSGQQETQYF.

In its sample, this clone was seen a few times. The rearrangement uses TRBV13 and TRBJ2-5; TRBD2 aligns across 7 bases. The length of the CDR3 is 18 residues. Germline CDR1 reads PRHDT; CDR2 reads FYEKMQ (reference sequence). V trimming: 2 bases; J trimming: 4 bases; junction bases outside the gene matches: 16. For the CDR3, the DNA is TGTGCCAGCAGCTTACAACGGACTAGATTTTTCTCGCGAGAGACCCAGTACTTC. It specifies CASSLQRTRFFSRETQYF.

Here the CDR3 reads CASSSLPGENTEAFF. The DNA of the CDR3 is TGTGCCAGCAGCTCTCTCCCCGGGGAAAACACTGAAGCTTTCTTT. This chain uses TRBV7-2 with TRBJ1-1; no firm D call. Germline V CDR1 and CDR2: SGHTA, FQGNSA. Trimming pared 4 bases from V and 2 bases from J, leaving 14 bases between. The CDR3 sequence is 15 residues long.

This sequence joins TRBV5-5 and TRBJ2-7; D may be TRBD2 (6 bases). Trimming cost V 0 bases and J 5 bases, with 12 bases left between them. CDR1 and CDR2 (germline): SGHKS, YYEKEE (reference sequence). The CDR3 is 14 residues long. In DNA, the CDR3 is TGTGCCAGCAGCTTGGGACTAGTAGCCGACGAGCAGTACTTC. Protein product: CASSLGLVADEQYF.

CDR3: CAWKVANYGYTF. The CDR3 DNA reads TGTGCCTGGAAAGTAGCTAACTATGGCTACACCTTC. The rearrangement uses TRBV30 and TRBJ1-2; D is uncertain. V lost 4 bases and J lost 0, with 6 bases in between. CDR1 GTSNPN and CDR2 SVGIG come from the germline V gene (reference sequence). The CDR3 sequence is 12 residues long.

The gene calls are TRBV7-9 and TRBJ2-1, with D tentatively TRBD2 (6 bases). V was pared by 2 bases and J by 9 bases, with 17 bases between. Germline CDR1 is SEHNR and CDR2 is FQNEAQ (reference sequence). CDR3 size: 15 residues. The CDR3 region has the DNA TGTGCCAGCAGCTTAAGGGGACTGCCGTTAAGTGAGCAGTTCTTC. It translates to CASSLRGLPLSEQFF. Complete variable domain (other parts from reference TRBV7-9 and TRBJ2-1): DTGVSQNPRHKITKRGQNVTFRCDPISEHNRLYWYRQTLGQGPEFLTYFQNEAQLEKSRLLSDRFSAERPKGSFSTLEIQRTEQGDSAMYLCASSLRGLPLSEQFFGPGTRLTVL.

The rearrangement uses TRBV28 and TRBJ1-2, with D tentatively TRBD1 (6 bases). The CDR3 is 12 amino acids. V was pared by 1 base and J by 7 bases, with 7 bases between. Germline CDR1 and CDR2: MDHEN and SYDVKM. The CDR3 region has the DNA TGTGCCAGCAGTTTATTACAGGGTGGCTACACCTTC. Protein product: CASSLLQGGYTF.

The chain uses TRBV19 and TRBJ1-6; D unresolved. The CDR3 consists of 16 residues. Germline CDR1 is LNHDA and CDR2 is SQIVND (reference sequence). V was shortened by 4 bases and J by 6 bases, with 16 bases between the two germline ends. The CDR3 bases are TGTGCCAGTAGTACCGGCGGGGTGGCAAGTAATTCACCCCTCCACTTT. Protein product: CASSTGGVASNSPLHF. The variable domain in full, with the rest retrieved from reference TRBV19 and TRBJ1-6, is DGGITQSPKYLFRKEGQNVTLSCEQNLNHDAMYWYRQDPGQGLRLIYYSQIVNDFQKGDIAEGYSVSREKKESFPLTVTSAQKNPTAFYLCASSTGGVASNSPLHFGNGTRLTVT.

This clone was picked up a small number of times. CDR3 nucleotides: TGTGCCAGCACCCTGCGGGCAGACTATGGCTACACCTTC. It translates to CASTLRADYGYTF. This chain links TRBV2 with TRBJ1-2, with D unclear. Germline V gene sequence: CDR1 SNHLY, CDR2 FYNNEI. Trimming stripped 7 bases from V and 3 bases from J, with 12 bases between. This CDR3 region has 13 residues.

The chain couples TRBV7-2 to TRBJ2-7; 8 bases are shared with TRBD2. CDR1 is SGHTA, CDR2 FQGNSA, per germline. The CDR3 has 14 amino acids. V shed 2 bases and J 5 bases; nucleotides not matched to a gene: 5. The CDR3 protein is CASSLSGSKDEQYF. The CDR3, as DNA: TGTGCCAGCAGCTTAAGCGGGAGTAAGGACGAGCAGTACTTC.

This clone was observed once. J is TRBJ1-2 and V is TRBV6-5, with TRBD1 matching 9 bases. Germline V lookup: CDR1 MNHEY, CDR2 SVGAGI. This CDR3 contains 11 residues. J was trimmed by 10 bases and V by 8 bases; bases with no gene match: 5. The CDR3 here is CASGRDRAYTF. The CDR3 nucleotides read TGTGCCAGCGGACGGGACAGGGCCTACACCTTC.

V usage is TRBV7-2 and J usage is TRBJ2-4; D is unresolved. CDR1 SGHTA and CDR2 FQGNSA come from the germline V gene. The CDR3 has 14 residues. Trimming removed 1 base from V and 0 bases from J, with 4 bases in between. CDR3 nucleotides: TGTGCCAGCAGCTTAGACAGAGCCAAAAACATTCAGTACTTC. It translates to CASSLDRAKNIQYF. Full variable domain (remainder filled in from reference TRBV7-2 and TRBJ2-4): GAGVSQSPSNKVTEKGKDVELRCDPISGHTALYWYRQSLGQGLEFLIYFQGNSAPDKSGLPSDRFSAERTGGSVSTLTIQRTQQEDSAVYLCASSLDRAKNIQYFGAGTRLSVL.

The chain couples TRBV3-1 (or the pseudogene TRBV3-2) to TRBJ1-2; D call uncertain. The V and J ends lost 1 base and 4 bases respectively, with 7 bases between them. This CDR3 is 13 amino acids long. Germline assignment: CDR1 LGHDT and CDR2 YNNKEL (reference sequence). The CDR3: CASSQGEFYGYTF. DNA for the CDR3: TGTGCCAGCAGCCAAGGAGAGTTCTATGGCTACACCTTC.

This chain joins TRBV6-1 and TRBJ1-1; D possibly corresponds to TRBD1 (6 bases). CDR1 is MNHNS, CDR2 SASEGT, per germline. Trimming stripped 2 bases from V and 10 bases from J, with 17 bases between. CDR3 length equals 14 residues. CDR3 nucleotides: TGTGCCAGCAGTGAATTTAGTGGACAGCACGTAGCTTTCTTT. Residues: CASSEFSGQHVAFF.

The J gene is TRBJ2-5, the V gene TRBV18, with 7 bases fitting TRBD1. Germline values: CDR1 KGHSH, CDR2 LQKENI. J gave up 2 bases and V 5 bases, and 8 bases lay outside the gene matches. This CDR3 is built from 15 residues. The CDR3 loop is CASSIGQAIQETQYF. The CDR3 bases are TGTGCCAGCTCAATCGGACAGGCAATTCAAGAGACCCAGTACTTC.